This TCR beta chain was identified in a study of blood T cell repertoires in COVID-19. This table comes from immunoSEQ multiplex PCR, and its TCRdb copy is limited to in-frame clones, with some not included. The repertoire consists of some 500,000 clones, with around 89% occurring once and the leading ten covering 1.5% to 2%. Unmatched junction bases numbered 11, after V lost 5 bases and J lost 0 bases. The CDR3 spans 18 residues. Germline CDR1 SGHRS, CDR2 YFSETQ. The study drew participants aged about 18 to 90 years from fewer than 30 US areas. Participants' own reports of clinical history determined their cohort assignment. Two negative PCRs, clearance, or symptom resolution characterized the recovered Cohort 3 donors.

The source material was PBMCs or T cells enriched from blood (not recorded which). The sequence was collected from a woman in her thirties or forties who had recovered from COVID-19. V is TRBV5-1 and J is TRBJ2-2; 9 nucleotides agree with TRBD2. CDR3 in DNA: TGCGCCAGCAGACGACTAGCGGTCGTTGTCGCGAACACCGGGGAGCTGTTTTTT. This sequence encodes CASRRLAVVVANTGELFF.